The rows below give T cell receptor beta chains drawn from one sample of a study of blood T cell repertoires in COVID-19. Clones were sequenced by immunoSEQ multiplex PCR, and TCRdb holds only the in-frame ones, with some missing. In the table there are 85,000 to 130,000 clones, approximately 80% of which are singletons. What was sequenced was peripheral blood. The origin of the receptors is a woman aged 60-75 years with acute or convalescent COVID-19. Each CDR3 is given with its conserved first and last residue. The order of the fields is V gene, clone size, D gene, J gene, CDR3 protein, CDR3 DNA. The D gene is left open where the match is weak. Rows may omit the clone size; those that give it use once, few, many or a size class.

V: TRBV18
size: NA
D: TRBD1
J: TRBJ1-2
CDR3: CASSPGTGWEYGYTF
DNA: TGTGCCAGCTCGCCCGGGACAGGGTGGGAATATGGCTACACCTTC

V: TRBV12-3/TRBV12-4
size: NA
D: NA
J: TRBJ2-7
CDR3: CASSQAAPYEQYF
DNA: TGTGCCAGCAGTCAAGCGGCTCCCTACGAGCAGTACTTC

V: TRBV5-4
size: NA
D: NA
J: TRBJ2-2
CDR3: CASSPALRERAGELFF
DNA: TGTGCCAGCAGCCCGGCACTCAGGGAAAGGGCCGGGGAGCTGTTTTTT

V: TRBV5-6
size: NA
D: TRBD2
J: TRBJ2-1
CDR3: CASSISGRPVYNEQFF
DNA: TGTGCCAGCAGTATTAGCGGGAGGCCGGTATACAATGAGCAGTTCTTC

V: TRBV14
size: NA
D: NA
J: TRBJ1-5
CDR3: CASSQDKIAFGSNQPQHF
DNA: TGTGCCAGCAGCCAAGATAAGATCGCGTTCGGGAGCAATCAGCCCCAGCATTTT

V: TRBV5-6
size: NA
D: NA
J: TRBJ1-5
CDR3: CASSQGAAGGNQPQHF
DNA: TGTGCCAGCAGCCAAGGGGCGGCTGGGGGCAATCAGCCCCAGCATTTT

V: TRBV19
size: once
D: NA
J: TRBJ1-1
CDR3: CASSYQGMNTEAFF
DNA: TGTGCCAGTAGTTATCAGGGGATGAACACTGAAGCTTTCTTT

V: TRBV28
size: NA
D: NA
J: TRBJ1-2
CDR3: CASSLPRDTPGYTF
DNA: TGTGCCAGCAGTTTACCCCGGGACACTCCTGGCTACACCTTC

V: TRBV10-2
size: few
D: NA
J: TRBJ2-3
CDR3: CASSESGSLGTDTQYF
DNA: TGCGCCAGCAGTGAGTCGGGTAGCTTGGGCACAGATACGCAGTATTTT

V: TRBV7-7
size: NA
D: TRBD2
J: TRBJ2-1
CDR3: CASSPLAGGYNEQFF
DNA: TGTGCCAGCAGCCCGTTGGCGGGGGGCTACAATGAGCAGTTCTTC

V: TRBV25-1
size: NA
D: NA
J: TRBJ1-1
CDR3: CASSEFEEGF
DNA: TGTGCCAGCAGTGAATTTGAGGAAGGCTTT

V: TRBV3-1/TRBV3-2
size: NA
D: TRBD1
J: TRBJ1-1
CDR3: CASSQTGGTNTEAFF
DNA: TGTGCCAGCAGCCAAACAGGGGGCACGAACACTGAAGCTTTCTTT

V: TRBV25-1
size: NA
D: NA
J: TRBJ2-2
CDR3: CASSETGFNTGELFF
DNA: TGTGCCAGCAGCGAAACGGGATTTAACACCGGGGAGCTGTTTTTT

V: TRBV7-2
size: NA
D: NA
J: TRBJ1-2
CDR3: CASSPQGTNYGYTF
DNA: TGTGCCAGCAGCCCCCAGGGTACTAACTATGGCTACACCTTC

V: TRBV5-6
size: NA
D: TRBD1
J: TRBJ1-1
CDR3: CASSFNFWTGPNTEAFF
DNA: TGTGCCAGCAGCTTTAATTTTTGGACAGGCCCGAACACTGAAGCTTTCTTT

V: TRBV5-4
size: once
D: NA
J: TRBJ2-1
CDR3: CASSLVPGLDNNEQFF
DNA: TGTGCCAGCAGCTTGGTGCCGGGACTGGATAACAATGAGCAGTTCTTC

V: TRBV19
size: NA
D: TRBD2
J: TRBJ2-7
CDR3: CASSALASGHSYEQYF
DNA: TGTGCCAGTAGTGCGTTGGCTAGCGGGCACTCCTACGAGCAGTACTTC

V: TRBV7-9
size: NA
D: NA
J: TRBJ2-1
CDR3: CASSLWDGGLEEQFF
DNA: TGTGCCAGCAGCTTATGGGACGGGGGGCTTGAAGAGCAGTTCTTC

V: TRBV2
size: NA
D: TRBD1
J: TRBJ1-5
CDR3: CASRRGGPTGGRNQPQHF
DNA: TGTGCCAGCAGAAGAGGGGGACCGACAGGGGGAAGGAATCAGCCCCAGCATTTT

V: TRBV7-7
size: NA
D: TRBD2
J: TRBJ2-1
CDR3: CASSAGLADFNEQFF
DNA: TGTGCTAGCAGCGCGGGACTAGCGGATTTCAATGAGCAGTTCTTC

V: TRBV5-4
size: NA
D: NA
J: TRBJ2-1
CDR3: CASSNPNRELLF
DNA: TGTGCCAGCAGCAACCCCAACAGGGAGTTGCTCTTC

V: TRBV19
size: once
D: NA
J: TRBJ1-2
CDR3: CASSEQGLYGYTF
DNA: TGTGCCAGTAGTGAGCAGGGGTTATATGGCTACACCTTC

V: TRBV3-1/TRBV3-2
size: NA
D: NA
J: TRBJ2-5
CDR3: CASSHIWRLKQETQYF
DNA: TGTGCCAGCAGCCATATTTGGAGACTAAAACAAGAGACCCAGTACTTC

V: TRBV7-9
size: NA
D: NA
J: TRBJ2-7
CDR3: CASSPRAVTREQYF
DNA: TGTGCCAGCAGCCCGCGTGCCGTGACGAGGGAGCAGTACTTC

V: TRBV19
size: NA
D: NA
J: TRBJ1-3
CDR3: CASRLGRPNVGNTIYF
DNA: TGTGCCAGTAGATTGGGCCGTCCGAATGTTGGAAACACCATATATTTT

V: TRBV2
size: NA
D: NA
J: TRBJ1-4
CDR3: CASTRTADEKLFF
DNA: TGTGCCAGCACTCGGACAGCAGACGAAAAACTGTTTTTT

V: TRBV7-2
size: NA
D: TRBD2
J: TRBJ2-3
CDR3: CASSPALSGGTTDTQYF
DNA: TGTGCCAGCAGCCCTGCGCTAAGCGGGGGGACCACAGATACGCAGTATTTT

V: TRBV6-5
size: NA
D: NA
J: TRBJ2-7
CDR3: CASSFLWDSSTYEQYF
DNA: TGTGCCAGCAGTTTCCTGTGGGACTCTTCCACCTACGAGCAGTACTTC